Below, 17 T cell receptor beta chains from the same sample are listed, as sequenced in a study of T cells expressing NK-cell markers. No DNA is given; TCRdb re-called the 5' RACE reads and lists each CDR3 protein once. This sample's table reports about 460,000 distinct CDR3 sequences. Sequencing was performed on blood T cells: a sorted CD56 or NKG2C T cell subset, CD4+ or CD8+ T cells, or bulk PBMC T cells (not recorded which). The source is a woman in her forties or fifties in good health.

V gene TRBV5-1 combines with J gene TRBJ2-3; TCRdb designates TRBD1, a call that cannot be tested without DNA. From germline, CDR1 is SGHRS and CDR2 YFSETQ. This CDR3 region has 17 residues. This chain's CDR3 is CASTLPGPQMGADTQYF.

The chain links TRBV30 to TRBJ2-7; no DNA is available, so the TRBD1 call from TCRdb remains unchecked. This CDR3 is built from 16 residues. Germline CDR1 is GTSNPN and CDR2 is SVGIG (reference sequence). The CDR3 spells CAWSRPGTGRAYEQYF.

The rearrangement uses TRBV6-6 and TRBJ2-3. The CDR3 contains 16 residues. Germline CDR1 MNHNY, CDR2 SVGAGI (reference sequence). CDR3: CASSTTTVVGTDTQYF.

CDR3 sequence reads: CSARDLASSSYEQYF. The chain carries TRBV20-1 and TRBJ2-7. Germline V gene lookup returns CDR1 DFQATT and CDR2 SNEGSKA (reference sequence). The length of the CDR3 is 15 residues.

The V call is TRBV11-2, the J call TRBJ2-3. This CDR3 has 15 residues. The germline V gene has CDR1 SGHAT and CDR2 FQNNGV. The CDR3 here is CASSLAGPGTDTQYF.

The V gene is TRBV27, the J gene TRBJ2-7; the D call of TRBD2 rests on TCRdb alone, since no DNA is present to check it. CDR3 length: 14 residues. Germline lookup yields CDR1 MNHEY and CDR2 SMNVEV (reference sequence). The CDR3 loop is CASSRVTSSGEQYF.

The rearrangement uses TRBV19 and TRBJ1-5; without DNA, the TCRdb call of TRBD1 cannot be checked. There are 20 residues in the CDR3. Germline V CDR1 and CDR2: LNHDA, SQIVND (reference sequence). CDR3 amino acids: CASSNPRTGSVKGNAQPQHF.

The chain links TRBV6-5 to TRBJ2-5; TCRdb returns TRBD1, unconfirmable since there is no DNA. CDR1 and CDR2 from the germline V gene are MNHEY and SVGAGI. The CDR3 is 14 amino acids. CDR3 protein: CASSQTGGEETQYF.

V is TRBV7-3 and J is TRBJ2-1. The CDR3 extends over 13 amino acids. Germline CDR1 SGHTA, CDR2 FQGTGA. The CDR3 loop is CASSLIAFGEQFF. Full variable domain (rest looked up from reference TRBV7-3 and TRBJ2-1): GAGVSQTPSNKVTEKGKYVELRCDPISGHTALYWYRQSLGQGPEFLIYFQGTGAADDSGLPNDRFFAVRPEGSVSTLKIQRTERGDSAVYLCASSLIAFGEQFFGPGTRLTVL.

This rearrangement joins TRBV3-1 to TRBJ1-3. This CDR3 is 14 amino acids long. Germline lookup yields CDR1 LGHDT and CDR2 YNNKEL (reference sequence). CDR3 in amino acids: CASSQRVAGNTIYF.

The chain links TRBV7-8 to TRBJ2-1. Germline V gene lookup returns CDR1 SGHVS and CDR2 FQNEAQ. CDR3 length equals 14 residues. CDR3 loop: CASSLAVRRNEQFF.

The rearrangement links TRBV20-1 to TRBJ2-3. The CDR3 loop spans 12 amino acids. The germline V gene encodes CDR1 DFQATT and CDR2 SNEGSKA (reference sequence). The CDR3 region is CSANAEGDTQYF.

The chain links TRBV7-9 to TRBJ1-2; TCRdb's D call of TRBD1 is untestable without DNA. The CDR3 runs to 12 residues. The germline gives CDR1 SEHNR, CDR2 FQNEAQ (reference sequence). Here the CDR3 reads CASSFGGSSYTF.

This chain joins TRBV20-1 and TRBJ2-5; there is no DNA to check the TCRdb D call of TRBD1. This CDR3 is built from 13 residues. The germline V gene has CDR1 DFQATT and CDR2 SNEGSKA (reference sequence). This chain's CDR3 is CSARGQLEETQYF.

This chain links TRBV6-5 with TRBJ2-1; the TRBD2 assignment by TCRdb is unverifiable without DNA. The germline gives CDR1 MNHEY, CDR2 SVGAGI. The CDR3 runs to 15 residues. The CDR3 loop reads CASSLAGEGSNEQFF.

This sequence joins TRBV18 and TRBJ2-3; the D call of TRBD1 rests on TCRdb alone, since no DNA is present to check it. CDR3 length: 16 residues. From germline, CDR1 is KGHSH and CDR2 LQKENI. The CDR3 loop reads CASSPPGGTRGDTQYF.

V gene TRBV11-3 combines with J gene TRBJ2-1; absent DNA, TCRdb's TRBD2 call cannot be checked. This CDR3 has 16 amino acids. Per the germline V gene, CDR1 is SGHNT and CDR2 is YENEEA. The CDR3 protein is CASSLAGGLAYNEQFF.